This T cell receptor beta chain was identified in a study of beta chain features in type 1 diabetes. Findings of the study overall: Among patients with Type 1 diabetes, TCRB CDR3s were moderately but significantly shorter in every one of the four CD4+ subsets.

CDR1 and CDR2 from the germline V gene are MDHEN and SYDVKM. The CDR3 length is 11 residues. The V end was cut by 6 bases, the J end by 1 base, with 4 bases between. The authors reverse transcribed all of the isolated RNA, so sequencing captured expressed TCRB transcripts. TCRdb's copy holds only in-frame clones and misses some; the assay was immunoSEQ multiplex PCR. This sample has about 110,000 clones; less than 40% occur once, and the top ten carry more than 0.06%. In regard to this clone: The antigen is unknown.

Every participating donor gave one draw, a heparinised blood sample averaging about 100 mL. The TCR comes from a woman younger than 30 in good health. Material for sequencing was stem cell memory CD4+ T cells from blood. The genes are TRBV28 and TRBJ2-7; D is undetermined. The CDR3 DNA reads TGTGCCAGCAGAGAGTCCTACGAGCAGTACTTC. Protein sequence: CASRESYEQYF.